These 8 T cell receptor beta chains originate from one sample sequenced in a study of blood T cell repertoires in COVID-19. Sequencing was performed with immunoSEQ multiplex PCR; in TCRdb, only in-frame clones are kept and a portion is missing. The data show about 120,000 clones, with 78% seen just once and roughly 2% held by the top ten. Sequencing was carried out using peripheral blood. The receptor set was obtained from a man aged 70-80 years with acute or convalescent COVID-19.

This chain connects TRBV19 to TRBJ2-1, with 7 bases lining up with TRBD1. Trimming cost V 1 base and J 4 bases; bases outside gene matches: 4. The CDR3 covers 15 residues. The germline CDR1 and CDR2 sequences are LNHDA and SQIVND (reference sequence). The CDR3 sequence is CASSIAGGSYNEQFF. The CDR3 DNA is TGTGCCAGTAGTATAGCAGGGGGAAGTTACAATGAGCAGTTCTTC.

This rearrangement joins TRBV14 to TRBJ1-6; a weak D match, TRBD1 (5 bases). The CDR3 spans 15 residues. Trimming cost V 1 base and J 6 bases, with 10 bases left between them. Germline-derived CDR1 and CDR2 are SGHDN and FVKESK. The CDR3 reads CASSQARGSNSPLHF. For the CDR3, the DNA is TGTGCCAGCAGCCAAGCGCGGGGGAGTAATTCACCCCTCCACTTT.

In DNA form, the CDR3 reads TGTGCCAGCAGCCTACGGGGGGCCTATTCACCCCTCCACTTT. This encodes CASSLRGAYSPLHF. The chain carries TRBV9 and TRBJ1-6, with D possibly being TRBD1 (6 bases). The CDR3 has 14 residues. The V end lost 4 bases, the J end lost 8 bases, and 13 bases lay between the germline ends. Per the germline V gene, CDR1 is SGDLS and CDR2 is YYNGEE.

This chain connects TRBV5-1 to TRBJ1-2, with 11 bases fitting TRBD1. The CDR3 contains 14 residues. CDR1 and CDR2 (germline): SGHRS, YFSETQ. V was pared by 3 bases and J by 7 bases, with 5 bases of the junction left unmatched. This CDR3 is CASSSGQGATGYTF. The CDR3 DNA sequence: TGCGCCAGCAGCTCCGGACAGGGGGCGACTGGCTACACCTTC.

This chain links TRBV4-1 with TRBJ2-2, with TRBD1 identical over 9 bases. The CDR3 has 15 amino acids. The germline gives CDR1 MGHRA, CDR2 YSYEKL. V shed 3 bases, J shed 6 bases, and the junction held 5 bases outside the gene matches. In DNA, the CDR3 is TGCGCCAGCAGCCAGACAAGACAGGGGGCCGGGGAGCTGTTTTTT. It codes for CASSQTRQGAGELFF.

The rearrangement links TRBV24-1 to TRBJ1-5, with D unresolved. Germline lookup yields CDR1 KGHDR and CDR2 SFDVKD. Trimming removed 3 bases from V and 5 bases from J, with 7 bases in between. This CDR3 contains 13 residues. CDR3 DNA: TGTGCCACCAGTGATCCCGGGGATCAGCCCCAGCATTTT. It is translated as CATSDPGDQPQHF.

V gene TRBV7-2 combines with J gene TRBJ2-7; no clear D. This CDR3 has 14 residues. Germline V gene sequence: CDR1 SGHTA, CDR2 FQGNSA. With 1 base removed from V and 3 bases from J, the gap between germline ends came to 10 bases. The CDR3 region has the DNA TGTGCCAGCAGCTTAGATCTACTGAGCTACGAGCAGTACTTC. This codes for CASSLDLLSYEQYF.

Here the CDR3 DNA reads TGCGCCAGTAGAGACCAGGGACTGGTGGGAGATACGCAGTATTTT. Protein product: CASRDQGLVGDTQYF. J is TRBJ2-3 and V is TRBV5-1; D might be TRBD2 (6 bases). Germline assignment: CDR1 SGHRS and CDR2 YFSETQ. Between the trimmed V and J ends, which lost 8 bases and 5 bases, there was a span of 21 bases. CDR3 length: 15 amino acids.